This T cell receptor beta chain was identified during a study of T cells in localized non-small cell lung cancer. Study-wide results and limits: Sequencing involved a lone tumor region, leaving heterogeneity possible. The study found T cell clonality highest in uninvolved adjacent lung, above tumor. Patients showing higher blood T cell density tended to see longer overall survival. When the top 100 tumor clones were examined, a median about 60 of them also appeared in the adjacent lung, which was paired and uninvolved.

About this clone: Its antigen is undetermined.

Germline V CDR1 and CDR2: LNHDA, SQIVND (reference sequence). V lost 3 bases, J lost 0 bases, and 10 bases stayed unmatched. CDR3 length equals 18 residues. Libraries were prepared by immunoSEQ multiplex PCR; TCRdb keeps only in-frame clonotypes and omits some of them. The data show fewer than 90,000 clones, with about 78% seen just once and over 15% held by the top ten. The rearrangement uses TRBV19 and TRBJ1-5; 8 positions agree with TRBD1. The clonotype comes from a man between 35 and 75 years old with stage II squamous cell lung carcinoma. The material was PBMCs, obtained before any cancer treatment. The CDR3 nucleotides read TGTGCCAGTAGTATTGGTGTTGGAGACAGGGGTAGCAATCAGCCCCAGCATTTT. It is translated as CASSIGVGDRGSNQPQHF. The full variable domain, with the rest looked up from reference TRBV19 and TRBJ1-5, is DGGITQSPKYLFRKEGQNVTLSCEQNLNHDAMYWYRQDPGQGLRLIYYSQIVNDFQKGDIAEGYSVSREKKESFPLTVTSAQKNPTAFYLCASSIGVGDRGSNQPQHFGDGTRLSIL.